Listed below are T cell receptor beta chains from one sample, sequenced in a study of blood T cell repertoires in COVID-19. Sequencing was performed with immunoSEQ multiplex PCR; in TCRdb, only in-frame clones are kept and a portion is missing. The table shows tens of thousands of clones, with roughly 90% occurring only once. The sample taken for sequencing was peripheral blood. These TCRs come from a man in his 60s with COVID-19, enrolled during active disease. The CDR3 runs from the conserved cysteine through the conserved F or W. Each record gives: D gene, J gene, clone size, V gene, CDR3 DNA, CDR3 protein. The D gene is left open where the match is weak. Clone size is not always given. Where it is, it says once, few, many or a class for expanded clones.

d_gene: TRBD1
j_gene: TRBJ2-3
abundance: -
v_gene: TRBV6-5
CDR3nt: TGTGCCAGCAGTTCGCGGCAGGGGGTCACAGATACGCAGTATTTT
CDR3aa: CASSSRQGVTDTQYF

d_gene: -
j_gene: TRBJ2-5
abundance: -
v_gene: TRBV2
CDR3nt: TGTGCCAGCAGTGTACAGGTTCAAGAGACCCAGTACTTC
CDR3aa: CASSVQVQETQYF

d_gene: -
j_gene: TRBJ2-1
abundance: -
v_gene: TRBV24-1
CDR3nt: TGTGCCACCAGTGCGCGGTACAATGAGCAGTTCTTC
CDR3aa: CATSARYNEQFF

d_gene: -
j_gene: TRBJ2-1
abundance: -
v_gene: TRBV3-1/TRBV3-2
CDR3nt: TGTGCCAGCAGCCAAGCTTTGGAGACAGGATGGGATGAGCAGTTCTTC
CDR3aa: CASSQALETGWDEQFF

d_gene: -
j_gene: TRBJ1-4
abundance: few
v_gene: TRBV19
CDR3nt: TGTGCCAGTACGAAGAGAGAAAAACTGTTTTTT
CDR3aa: CASTKREKLFF

d_gene: -
j_gene: TRBJ2-5
abundance: -
v_gene: TRBV7-2
CDR3nt: TGTGCCAGCAGCTTAGGGGCGCGGGGAACAGAGACCCAGTACTTC
CDR3aa: CASSLGARGTETQYF

d_gene: -
j_gene: TRBJ2-1
abundance: -
v_gene: TRBV5-8
CDR3nt: TGTGCCAGCAGCTTGGTAGGGGTCGAGCAGTTCTTC
CDR3aa: CASSLVGVEQFF

d_gene: TRBD1
j_gene: TRBJ2-7
abundance: few
v_gene: TRBV5-3
CDR3nt: TGTGCCAGAAGCCTTGGGACAGGGCCCCTCGGGTGGGAGCAGTACTTC
CDR3aa: CARSLGTGPLGWEQYF

d_gene: -
j_gene: TRBJ1-2
abundance: -
v_gene: TRBV27
CDR3nt: TGTGCCAGCAGTCCACAGGGTTTGGGTGGCTACACCTTC
CDR3aa: CASSPQGLGGYTF

d_gene: TRBD2
j_gene: TRBJ2-7
abundance: -
v_gene: TRBV28
CDR3nt: TGTGCCAGCAGAGGTTCAGCGGGAGGAACCTCGGGAGAGCAGTACTTC
CDR3aa: CASRGSAGGTSGEQYF

d_gene: -
j_gene: TRBJ1-6
abundance: -
v_gene: TRBV28
CDR3nt: TGTGCCAGCACCCCCCCCAGGGAGGGGTATAATTCACCCCTCCACTTT
CDR3aa: CASTPPREGYNSPLHF

d_gene: TRBD1
j_gene: TRBJ1-1
abundance: -
v_gene: TRBV7-9
CDR3nt: TGTGCCTCTGACAGGGGAGGCACTGAAGCTTTCTTT
CDR3aa: CASDRGGTEAFF

d_gene: TRBD1
j_gene: TRBJ1-1
abundance: once
v_gene: TRBV5-4
CDR3nt: TGTGCCAGCAGCTTGATTGTGACAGGGACGGACACTGAAGCTTTCTTT
CDR3aa: CASSLIVTGTDTEAFF

d_gene: -
j_gene: TRBJ1-5
abundance: -
v_gene: TRBV30
CDR3nt: TGTGCCTGGAGTGGACAGGCGGGTCAGCCCCAGCATTTT
CDR3aa: CAWSGQAGQPQHF

d_gene: -
j_gene: TRBJ1-5
abundance: -
v_gene: TRBV28
CDR3nt: TGTGCCAGCAGTTTTTTGGGGGGAGGCTATAGCAATCAGCCCCAGCATTTT
CDR3aa: CASSFLGGGYSNQPQHF

d_gene: TRBD1
j_gene: TRBJ2-7
abundance: -
v_gene: TRBV2
CDR3nt: TGTGCCAGCTCCCGACAGGGGGCCATCTACGAGCAGTACTTC
CDR3aa: CASSRQGAIYEQYF

d_gene: -
j_gene: TRBJ1-2
abundance: -
v_gene: TRBV28
CDR3nt: TGTGCCGTCCAGGGAACCTATGGCTACACCTTC
CDR3aa: CAVQGTYGYTF

d_gene: -
j_gene: TRBJ2-3
abundance: -
v_gene: TRBV5-1
CDR3nt: TGCGCCAGCAGCTTGGTGCCAGGGAGCACAGATACGCAGTATTTT
CDR3aa: CASSLVPGSTDTQYF

d_gene: -
j_gene: TRBJ1-2
abundance: -
v_gene: TRBV27
CDR3nt: TGTGCCACACATGACATAAATGGCTACACCTTC
CDR3aa: CATHDINGYTF

d_gene: -
j_gene: TRBJ2-1
abundance: -
v_gene: TRBV7-3
CDR3nt: TGTGCCAGCAGCGGGGGCAGAAGCTCCTACAATGAGCAGTTCTTC
CDR3aa: CASSGGRSSYNEQFF

d_gene: TRBD2
j_gene: TRBJ2-3
abundance: -
v_gene: TRBV6-2/TRBV6-3
CDR3nt: TGTGCCAGCAGTTTCTATCCGGGACTAGCGGAAATCACAGATACGCAGTATTTT
CDR3aa: CASSFYPGLAEITDTQYF

d_gene: TRBD1
j_gene: TRBJ2-6
abundance: -
v_gene: TRBV18
CDR3nt: TGTGCCAGCTCACCGGGACAGGGACGCTCTGGGGCCAACGTCCTGACTTTC
CDR3aa: CASSPGQGRSGANVLTF